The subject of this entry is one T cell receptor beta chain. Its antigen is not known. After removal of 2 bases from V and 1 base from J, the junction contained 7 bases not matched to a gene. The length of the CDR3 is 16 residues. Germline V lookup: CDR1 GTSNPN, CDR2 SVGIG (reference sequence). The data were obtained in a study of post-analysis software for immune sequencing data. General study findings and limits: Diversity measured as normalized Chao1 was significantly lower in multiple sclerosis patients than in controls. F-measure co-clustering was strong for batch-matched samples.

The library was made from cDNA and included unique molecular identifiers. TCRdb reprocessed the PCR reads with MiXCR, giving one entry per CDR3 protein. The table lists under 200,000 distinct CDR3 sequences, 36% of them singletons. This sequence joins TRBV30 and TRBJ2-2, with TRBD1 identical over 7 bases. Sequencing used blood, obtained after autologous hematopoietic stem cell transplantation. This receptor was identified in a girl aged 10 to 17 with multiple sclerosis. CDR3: CAWSSPGTENTGELFF. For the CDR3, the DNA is TGTGCCTGGAGTTCTCCCGGGACAGAGAACACCGGGGAGCTGTTTTTT.